This T cell receptor (beta chain) was sequenced during a study of blood T cell repertoires in COVID-19. Study overall: Acute and convalescent COVID-19 samples came from the United States, Italy and Spain. T cells, B-cell-depleted T cells, or PBMCs provided the cDNA or gDNA that served as material.

Authors' analysis steps: It was from reference gene primer amplification that nucleated cell counts were estimated. Sequencing used immunoSEQ multiplex PCR; TCRdb keeps in-frame clones, though not all of them. That table supplies the V and J calls and clone size; D and trimming were determined from the DNA. The sample holds approximately 38,000 clones, approximately 88% seen once. The source is a human donor in a cohort sampled during active COVID-19. Sequencing was performed on peripheral blood.

The CDR3 here is CASNDRANQPQHF. The CDR3 nucleotides are TGTGCCAGTAACGACAGGGCGAATCAGCCCCAGCATTTT. J is TRBJ1-5 and V is TRBV19, with TRBD1 matching 7 bases. The CDR3 totals 13 residues. V shed 7 bases, J shed 4 bases, and the junction held 4 bases outside the gene matches. Germline values: CDR1 LNHDA, CDR2 SQIVND (reference sequence).